This TCR beta chain is drawn from a study of response to subunit inactivated influenza vaccine. Study-wide results and limits: The authors suggested that every seasonal influenza vaccination recruits few new T cells.

Via MiXCR, TCRdb re-called the RT-PCR reads, giving one row per CDR3 protein. Of 630,000 or so distinct CDR3 sequences listed, more than 15% are singletons. This clonotype has more than one count but fewer than ten. The antigen remains undetermined. The sequence was obtained from a middle-aged man who received an inactivated influenza vaccine. The sample here was PBMCs from blood, taken 11 to 12 days after vaccination.

This CDR3 reads CASDRSPNSPLHF. CDR3 nucleotides: TGTGCCAGTGATAGATCGCCGAATTCACCCCTCCACTTT. This sequence joins TRBV28 and TRBJ1-6; D not resolved. Germline V gives CDR1 MDHEN, CDR2 SYDVKM. V dropped 9 bases and J dropped 7 bases, with 13 bases sitting between them. The CDR3 is made up of 13 amino acids.